This T cell receptor (beta chain) was identified during a study of blood T cell repertoires in COVID-19. Study in general: In each case, the material was cDNA or gDNA derived from T cells, B-cell-depleted T cells, or PBMCs.

Researchers sorted participants into cohorts using their self-reported clinical history. Recovery meant two consecutive negative NP/OP PCR tests, professional clearance, or resolved symptoms. Ends included, the CDR3 has 14 residues. Per the germline V gene, CDR1 is SEHNR and CDR2 is FQNEAQ (reference sequence). Methods used by the authors: Amplification of reference gene primers was used by the study to estimate nucleated cell counts. Sequenced by immunoSEQ multiplex PCR; TCRdb stores in-frame clones only, minus some. Clone size and the V and J calls come from that table; the DNA yielded D and trimming. The data hold roughly 520,000 clones, with 88% observed a single time. As concerns this clone: The CDR3 carries no conserved terminal phenylalanine or tryptophan, so it likely arises from a read error. Because the CDR3's place on the DNA is in doubt, the DNA is left out and the CDR3 is given as listed by TCRdb.

Input material: PBMCs or T cells enriched from blood (not recorded which). This TCR was recovered from a woman in her thirties or forties who had recovered from COVID-19. This rearrangement joins TRBV7-9 to TRBJ2-7; no check of the table's D call, TRBD2, against the DNA was made. The CDR3 region is CASSPLGLAGGLRY.